Described below is a single T cell receptor (beta chain) sequence and its context. What antigen it recognizes has not been identified. No base quality information exists; no much larger clone differs at one position. Via the germline V gene, CDR1 is MNHEY and CDR2 SVGAGI. Ends trimmed: V by 5 bases, J by 4 bases; bases unmatched to a gene: 5. There are 14 amino acids in the CDR3, from cysteine to phenylalanine inclusive. The DNA shown is the 42-base CDR3, in frame from base 1. TCRbeta CDR3 regions were amplified from genomic DNA by means of the immunoSEQ Assay, a bias-controlled multiplex PCR. The study's processing was this. The number of nucleated cells in each sample was estimated from the amplification of reference gene primers within the assay. To quantify the absolute abundance of each unique TCRbeta CDR3 rearrangement, sequence reads were collapsed and filtered. For each sample, productive Simpson clonality was calculated by taking the square root of Simpson's diversity index across productive rearrangements. TCRdb stores this immuneACCESS table with in-frame sequences only. Part of the clones is absent; in the studies checked, under half of the shortfall reflects unresolved V genes, and no reason is known for the rest. V, J and clone size reflect that table, while D and trimming were determined from the DNA. The sample table contains about 140,000 clones; only one count was recorded for about 80% of them. Jointly, the top ten make up approximately 4% of the sample.

This sample is drawn from a study of blood T cell repertoires in COVID-19 (dated by TCRdb to about 2020). As for the study more broadly: Samples from collaborators originated in the United States, Italy and Spain and spanned both the acute and convalescent phases of COVID-19. The prospective study material was composed of cDNA or gDNA derived from T cells, B-cell-depleted T cells, or PBMCs. Subjects who had been exposed to COVID-19, were actively infected with it, or had recovered from it provided the deeply sampled blood TCRbeta repertoires that made up the dataset. The repertoires were released in a freely available public database meant as a resource for research on the immune response to SARS-CoV-2. The samples were drawn from two sources: the first 160 participants of the ongoing ImmuneRACE study, and over 1,000 subjects contributed by 6 global collaborators. The sample metadata nearly always contained a de-identified subject ID, COVID-19 status, age in years and sex. Where available, HLA class I and class II types were obtained from metadata supplied by the sample provider rather than from assay-based typing.

The full study reports these points: Clinical and demographic metadata were provided uncurated, with the amount varying by source and participant.

Collaborating institutions collected whole blood in K2EDTA tubes following their own protocols. For TCRbeta analysis, collaborators shipped samples as frozen whole blood, isolated PBMCs, or DNA extracted from either of those sample types. Sequenced: peripheral blood. The sequence was obtained from an older woman with acute or convalescent COVID-19. The V and J segments used are TRBV6-5 and TRBJ2-3; 8 bases in the junction line up with TRBD1. For the CDR3, the sequence is CASSTDRVADTQYF. The nucleotide sequence is given as TGTGCCAGCAGTACGGACAGGGTCGCAGATACGCAGTATTTT.